This T cell receptor beta chain appears in the sequencing data of a study of T cells in Graves' hyperthyroidism and ophthalmopathy. Amplified TCR beta CDR3 regions came from RNA transcripts. A set of HTBI primers served as the primers for a first-round RT-PCR of the TCR CDR3. One entry per CDR3 protein results from TCRdb running MiXCR on the multiplex PCR reads. The sample includes approximately 400,000 distinct CDR3 sequences, around 14% of them seen just once. With 3 bases clipped from V and 5 bases from J, the junction kept 11 bases outside the gene matches. The CDR3 runs 16 residues. In germline, CDR1 is SQVTM, CDR2 ANQGSEA.

This rearrangement joins TRBV29-1 to TRBJ2-2, with 8 bases lining up with TRBD1. The origin of this receptor is a woman aged 25 to 39 with Graves' hyperthyroidism. The sample taken for sequencing was blood. The CDR3 nucleotides are TGCAGCGTTGAGAGCTTTGGTGACAGGGGTACCGGGGAGCTGTTTTTT. It is translated as CSVESFGDRGTGELFF.